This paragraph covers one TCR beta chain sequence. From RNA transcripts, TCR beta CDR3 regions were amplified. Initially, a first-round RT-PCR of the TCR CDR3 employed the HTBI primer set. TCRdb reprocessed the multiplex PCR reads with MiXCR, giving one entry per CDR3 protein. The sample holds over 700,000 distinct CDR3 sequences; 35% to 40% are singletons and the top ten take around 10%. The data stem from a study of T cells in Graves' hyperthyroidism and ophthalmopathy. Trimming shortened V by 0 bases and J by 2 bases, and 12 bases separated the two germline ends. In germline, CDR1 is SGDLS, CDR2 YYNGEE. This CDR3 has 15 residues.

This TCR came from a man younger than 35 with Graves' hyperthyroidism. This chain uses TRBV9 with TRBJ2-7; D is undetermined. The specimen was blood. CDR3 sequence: CASSVGSDGPYEQYF. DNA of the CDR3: TGTGCCAGCAGCGTAGGGTCGGACGGTCCCTACGAGCAGTACTTC.